The text below deals with one TCR beta chain. Seattle patients were enrolled while actively infected and followed longitudinally. CDR3 length equals 17 residues. The V segment lost 5 bases and the J segment 4 bases; nucleotides outside the gene matches: 10. CDR1 is SEHNR and CDR2 is FQNEAQ in the germline V gene (reference sequence). The data derive from a study of blood T cell repertoires in COVID-19. Across the study: The United States, Italy and Spain supplied acute and convalescent COVID-19 samples.

Produced via immunoSEQ multiplex PCR; TCRdb's table is partial and in-frame only. Of roughly 440,000 clones listed, approximately 88% are singletons. This receptor was obtained from a woman in her forties or fifties with COVID-19, enrolled during active disease. The sample consisted of peripheral blood. This chain connects TRBV7-9 to TRBJ2-5, with 13 bases identical to TRBD2. This CDR3 reads CASSLPRTSGGGETQYF. The CDR3, as DNA: TGTGCCAGCAGCCTTCCTAGGACTAGCGGGGGAGGAGAGACCCAGTACTTC.